A single sample is the source of the 10 T cell receptor delta chains below, sequenced in a study of delta chains in infants with herpesvirus infections. Reverse transcription of PBMC RNA used primers specific for the gamma and delta chains. TCRdb called clones from the RT-PCR reads again using CATT. The repertoire holds around 1,700 delta-chain clones, with around 6.6% as singletons. The source material was peripheral blood, sampled at time point 1 of longitudinal follow-up. All receptors come from a human donor who was a Ugandan infant, either HIV-exposed or HIV-unexposed (not recorded which).

This clone is labeled as medium-sized (0.01 to 0.1%). The chain employs TRDV3 and TRDJ1; D could derive from TRDD2 or TRDD3 (9 bases each). The CDR3 has 23 amino acids. V dropped 1 base and J dropped 0 bases, with 39 bases sitting between them. Germline values: CDR1 TVYSNPD, CDR2 GDNSRS (reference sequence). The CDR3: CAFTPAFLRVRGLGIRYTDKLIF. CDR3 nucleotides: TGTGCCTTTACCCCGGCCTTCCTACGAGTTCGGGGGCTGGGGATACGTTACACCGATAAACTCATCTTT.

This clone has more than one count but fewer than ten. CDR3 coding DNA: TGTGCTCTTGGGGAACCGTTGTCTGAAGTACTGTACACCGATAAACTCATCTTT. It specifies CALGEPLSEVLYTDKLIF. The V and J genes are TRDV1 and TRDJ1; D unresolved. Germline lookup yields CDR1 TSWWSYY and CDR2 QGS. CDR3 length: 18 amino acids. V was pared by 1 base and J by 0 bases, with 18 bases between.

As to this clone: A read error is possible here, since a much larger clone lies one base away. V usage is TRDV1 and J usage is TRDJ1; 10 positions match TRDD3. Germline V gene sequence: CDR1 TSWWSYY, CDR2 QGS. J lost 6 bases, V lost 1 base, and 23 bases had no gene match. This CDR3 contains 21 residues. The CDR3 region is CALGEQGRGPTWGIWVNKLIF. CDR3 in DNA: TGTGCTCTTGGGGAACAGGGCCGGGGTCCGACCTGGGGGATATGGGTGAATAAACTCATCTTT.

Sample share makes this clone large. This sample also contains other DNA sequences that code for the same CDR3. The V and J genes are TRDV1 and TRDJ1, with 7 bases identical to TRDD3. Germline V gene lookup returns CDR1 TSWWSYY and CDR2 QGS. J lost 8 bases, V lost 5 bases, and 32 bases had no gene match. The CDR3 extends over 21 amino acids. The DNA for the CDR3 is TGTGCTCTTGGGCCGCCGGGCTCTTGTGAGGACTGGGGACCTTACGAGGCCAAACTCATCTTT. Its translation: CALGPPGSCEDWGPYEAKLIF.

The CDR3 region is CALGESSKYIAYTDKLIF. CDR3 nucleotide sequence: TGTGCTCTTGGGGAGTCATCCAAATACATTGCGTACACCGATAAACTCATCTTT. Without a V gene call, the J gene is given as TRDJ1; the table's D call of TRDD3 was not tested on the DNA. The CDR3 spans 18 residues.

This clone rates as medium-sized (0.01 to 0.1%). The chain carries TRDV1 and TRDJ1; 11 bases match TRDD3. From germline, CDR1 is TSWWSYY and CDR2 QGS. The CDR3 spans 19 residues. The trim removed 3 bases at V and 6 bases at J, leaving 18 bases unmatched. The CDR3 is CALGDLAFLPGGYPNKLIF. As DNA, the CDR3 is TGTGCTCTTGGGGACCTCGCCTTCCTACCTGGGGGATACCCGAATAAACTCATCTTT.

A few counts support this clone. One base away lies a much larger clone, so this may be a sequencing read error. The chain is built from TRAV38-2/DV8 and TRDJ1; the D is unclear. The germline V gene has CDR1 TSESDYY and CDR2 QEAYKQQN. This CDR3 is built from 21 residues. V was shortened by 1 base and J by 0 bases, with 28 bases between the two germline ends. In DNA form, the CDR3 reads TGTGCTTATAGGAGCCCCCCCCACGAATATATGTACCCCCCGTACACCGATAAACTCATCTTT. Translated: CAYRSPPHEYMYPPYTDKLIF.

Only a few counts were recorded for this clone. The sample contains more than one DNA sequence encoding this CDR3. The J gene was reported as TRDJ1; the V gene went uncalled; TRDD3, the table's D call, was not compared with the DNA. CDR3 size: 29 residues. The CDR3 DNA sequence: TGTGCTCTTGGGGAACGGAACTACGTCCTACCATACTGGGGGATACTTAAAGTACTACCCCTCGAATACACCGATAAACTCATCTTT. Translation: CALGERNYVLPYWGILKVLPLEYTDKLIF.

This clone was seen a few times. The chain joins TRDV1 to TRDJ1; perhaps TRDD2 as D (6 bases). The CDR3 loop spans 19 amino acids. Between the trimmed V and J ends, which lost 2 bases and 0 bases, there was a span of 22 bases. Germline V gene sequence: CDR1 TSWWSYY, CDR2 QGS. The CDR3 nucleotides are TGTGCTCTTGGGGAAACCTCCTCCTACTGGTACCGGTACACCGATAAACTCATCTTT. Translating gives CALGETSSYWYRYTDKLIF.

The rearrangement joins TRDV1 to TRDJ1; 10 bases fit TRDD3. The CDR3 length is 19 residues. Germline V gives CDR1 TSWWSYY, CDR2 QGS. V gave up 2 bases and J gave up 0 bases; unmatched junction bases: 12. The CDR3 reads CALGESLGGYAKYTDKLIF. The CDR3 DNA reads as TGTGCTCTTGGGGAATCCCTCGGGGGATACGCGAAGTACACCGATAAACTCATCTTT.